This TCR beta chain comes out of a study of control samples from healthy donors and cancer patients. Some clones are missing from TCRdb's copy, which holds only in-frame ones; the method was immunoSEQ multiplex PCR. In the table there are about 120,000 clones, over 75% of which are singletons. J was trimmed by 4 bases and V by 3 bases; bases with no gene match: 13. CDR1 and CDR2 from the germline V gene are KGHSH and LQKENI. The CDR3 consists of 17 residues. Sequenced input: blood. The rearrangement uses TRBV18 and TRBJ2-3; 7 bases line up with TRBD2. The clonotype originates from a man aged 18 to 35 in good health. The CDR3: CASSPRQIGGSADTQYF. Written as DNA, the CDR3 is TGTGCCAGCTCACCGCGACAGATAGGCGGGAGTGCAGATACGCAGTATTTT.